The source of this TCR beta chain is a study of liver allograft versus peripheral blood T cells. Turning to the study itself: Recipients' peripheral blood supplied the T cell receptor repertoires against which those in transplanted livers were compared. Study-wide findings and caveats: Reportedly, the T cell receptor repertoires present inside liver allografts differed from those in peripheral blood.

TCRdb processed the reads anew with MiXCR; each CDR3 protein has one entry. The data hold roughly 7,800 distinct CDR3 sequences, with about a sixth observed a single time. Germline CDR1 LNHDA, CDR2 SQIVND (reference sequence). This CDR3 region has 12 residues. Trimming removed 5 bases from V and 7 bases from J, with 9 bases in between. This clonotype was found once. As yet, its antigen is unknown. It may be a read error: a sequence one base away is much more abundant. The genes are TRBV19 and TRBJ1-5; D call uncertain. The TCR originated in a human patient who had a liver transplant. Some T cells may arise from the graft donor. The CDR3 sequence: CASSHSGQPQHF. In DNA form, the CDR3 reads TGTGCCAGTAGTCACTCGGGGCAGCCCCAGCATTTT.